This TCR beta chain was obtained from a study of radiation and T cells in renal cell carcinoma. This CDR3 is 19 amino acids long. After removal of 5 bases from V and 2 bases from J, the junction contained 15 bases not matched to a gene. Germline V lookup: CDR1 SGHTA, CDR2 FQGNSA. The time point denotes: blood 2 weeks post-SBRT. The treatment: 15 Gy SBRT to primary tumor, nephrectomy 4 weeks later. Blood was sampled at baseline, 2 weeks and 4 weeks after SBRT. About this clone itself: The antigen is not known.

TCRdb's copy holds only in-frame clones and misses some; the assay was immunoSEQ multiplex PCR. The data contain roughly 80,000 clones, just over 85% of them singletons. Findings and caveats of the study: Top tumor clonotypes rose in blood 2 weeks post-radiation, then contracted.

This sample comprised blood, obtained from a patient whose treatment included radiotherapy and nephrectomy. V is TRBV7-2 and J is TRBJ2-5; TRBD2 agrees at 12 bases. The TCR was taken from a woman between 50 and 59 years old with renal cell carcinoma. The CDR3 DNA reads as TGTGCCAGCAGCCAGATGGGGGCACTAGCGGGGGGCCTGCAAGAGACCCAGTACTTC. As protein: CASSQMGALAGGLQETQYF.